The clone carrying this TCR beta chain came up once. No antigen is known for it. The sample comes from a study of molecular identifiers for immune sequencing clone quantification. Study-wide points: Clones of above 20 RNA copies carried over 97% of effector molecules; in naive cells they carried under 1%. About a million naive cells reportedly did not prevent detection of spiked Jurkat TCR RNA from one cell.

TCRdb reprocessed the PCR reads with MiXCR, giving one entry per CDR3 protein. The repertoire holds about 640,000 distinct CDR3 sequences, with approximately 20% as singletons. From around 18,000 to 910,000 sorted cells, naive CD8 libraries were generated with 10%, 30% or 50% RNA. Sorting recovered naive CD8 T cells on a CD8+CD4-CCR7+CD45RA+ profile. The CDR3 is 14 residues long. V shed 6 bases and J shed 2 bases, with 13 bases lying between them. Sequences were obtained from naive CD8+ T cells from blood, with Jurkat cell RNA spiked in. Stated subset: FACS-sorted CD8+CD4-CCR7+CD45RA+ naive T cells. The gene calls are TRBV12-3 or TRBV12-4 and TRBJ1-2; D is perhaps TRBD1 (5 bases). This receptor was identified in a human donor in good health. Some libraries in this study had Jurkat cell RNA spiked in. CDR3 in amino acids: CASSLSEGNYGYTF. The CDR3 DNA reads TGTGCCAGCAGCCTATCCGAGGGGAACTATGGCTACACCTTC.